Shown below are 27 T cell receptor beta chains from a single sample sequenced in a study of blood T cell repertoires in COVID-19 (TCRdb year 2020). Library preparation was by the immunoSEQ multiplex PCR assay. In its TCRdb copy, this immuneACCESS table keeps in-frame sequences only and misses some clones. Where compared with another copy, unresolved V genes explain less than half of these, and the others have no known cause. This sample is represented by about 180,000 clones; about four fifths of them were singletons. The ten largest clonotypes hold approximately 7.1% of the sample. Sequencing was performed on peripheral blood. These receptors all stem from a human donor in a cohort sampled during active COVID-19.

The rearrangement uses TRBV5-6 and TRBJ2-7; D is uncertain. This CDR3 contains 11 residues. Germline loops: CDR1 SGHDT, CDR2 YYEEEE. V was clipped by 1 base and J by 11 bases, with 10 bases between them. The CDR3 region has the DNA TGTGCCAGCAGCTTGAGAACACGGGAGTACTTC. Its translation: CASSLRTREYF.

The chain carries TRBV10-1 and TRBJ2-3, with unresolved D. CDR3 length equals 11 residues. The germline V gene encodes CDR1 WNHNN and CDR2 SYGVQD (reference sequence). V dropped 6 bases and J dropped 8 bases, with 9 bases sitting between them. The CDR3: CASRPRGTQYF. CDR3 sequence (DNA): TGCGCCAGCAGGCCCAGAGGTACGCAGTATTTT.

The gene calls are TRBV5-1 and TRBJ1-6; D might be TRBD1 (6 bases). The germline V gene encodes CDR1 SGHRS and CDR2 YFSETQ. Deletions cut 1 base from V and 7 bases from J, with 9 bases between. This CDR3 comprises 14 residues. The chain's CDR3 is CASSLLDSNSPLHF. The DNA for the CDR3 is TGCGCCAGCAGCTTGTTGGACAGCAATTCACCCCTCCACTTT.

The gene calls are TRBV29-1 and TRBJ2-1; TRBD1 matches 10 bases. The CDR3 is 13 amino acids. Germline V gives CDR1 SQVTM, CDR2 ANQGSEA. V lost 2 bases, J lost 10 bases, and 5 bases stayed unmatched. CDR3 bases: TGCAGCGTTGAATTCGGGACAGGGGCAGAGCAGTTCTTC. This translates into CSVEFGTGAEQFF.

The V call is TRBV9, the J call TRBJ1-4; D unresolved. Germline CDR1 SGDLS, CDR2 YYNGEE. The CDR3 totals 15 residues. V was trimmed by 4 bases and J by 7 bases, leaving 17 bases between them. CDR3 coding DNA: TGTGCCAGCAGCCCAACTAGCACTTCGGGTGAAAAACTGTTTTTT. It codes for CASSPTSTSGEKLFF.

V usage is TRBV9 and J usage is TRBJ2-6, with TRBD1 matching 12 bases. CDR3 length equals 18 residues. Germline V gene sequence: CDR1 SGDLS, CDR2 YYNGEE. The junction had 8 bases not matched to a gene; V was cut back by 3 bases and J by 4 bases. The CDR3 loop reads CASSEGQGALLGANVLTF. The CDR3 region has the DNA TGTGCCAGCAGCGAGGGACAGGGGGCACTTTTAGGGGCCAACGTCCTGACTTTC.

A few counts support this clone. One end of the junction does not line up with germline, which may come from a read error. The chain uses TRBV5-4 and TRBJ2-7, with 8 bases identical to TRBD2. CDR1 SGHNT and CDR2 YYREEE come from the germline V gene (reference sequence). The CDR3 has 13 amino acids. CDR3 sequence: CASSLDGTSYRHF. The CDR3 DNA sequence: TGTGCCAGCAGCTTGGACGGGACTAGTTACAGGCACTTC.

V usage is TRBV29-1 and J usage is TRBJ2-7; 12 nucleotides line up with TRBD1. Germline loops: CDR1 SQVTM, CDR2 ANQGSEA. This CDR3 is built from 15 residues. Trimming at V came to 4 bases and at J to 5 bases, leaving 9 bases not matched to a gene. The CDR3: CSVASGQGAFNEQYF. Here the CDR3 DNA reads TGCAGCGTTGCCTCGGGACAGGGGGCCTTTAACGAGCAGTACTTC.

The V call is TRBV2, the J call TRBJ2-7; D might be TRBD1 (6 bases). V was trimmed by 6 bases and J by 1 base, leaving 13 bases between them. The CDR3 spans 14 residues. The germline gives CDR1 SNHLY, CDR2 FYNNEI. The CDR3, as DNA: TGTGCCAGCAGAGGACAGTCTTTTTCCTACGAGCAGTACTTC. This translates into CASRGQSFSYEQYF. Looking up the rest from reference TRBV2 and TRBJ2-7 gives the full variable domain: EPEVTQTPSHQVTQMGQEVILRCVPISNHLYFYWYRQILGQKVEFLVSFYNNEISEKSEIFDDQFSVERPDGSNFTLKIRSTKLEDSAMYFCASRGQSFSYEQYFGPGTRLTVT.

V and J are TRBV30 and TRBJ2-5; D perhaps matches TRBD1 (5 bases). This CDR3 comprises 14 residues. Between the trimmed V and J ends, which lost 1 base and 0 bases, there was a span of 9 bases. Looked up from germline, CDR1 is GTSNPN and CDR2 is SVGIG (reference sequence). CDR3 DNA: TGTGCCTGGAGTGACTGGACAAACCAAGAGACCCAGTACTTC. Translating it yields CAWSDWTNQETQYF.

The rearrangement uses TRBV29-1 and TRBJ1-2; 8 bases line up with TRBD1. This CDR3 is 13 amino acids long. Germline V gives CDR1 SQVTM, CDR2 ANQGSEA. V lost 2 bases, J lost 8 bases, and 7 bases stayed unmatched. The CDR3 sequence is CSVERARGRGYTF. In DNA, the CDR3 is TGCAGCGTTGAAAGGGCCAGGGGGCGCGGCTACACCTTC. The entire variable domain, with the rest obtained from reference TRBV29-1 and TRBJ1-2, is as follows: SAVISQKPSRDICQRGTSLTIQCQVDSQVTMMFWYRQQPGQSLTLIATANQGSEATYESGFVIDKFPISRPNLTFSTLTVSNMSPEDSSIYLCSVERARGRGYTFGSGTRLTVV.

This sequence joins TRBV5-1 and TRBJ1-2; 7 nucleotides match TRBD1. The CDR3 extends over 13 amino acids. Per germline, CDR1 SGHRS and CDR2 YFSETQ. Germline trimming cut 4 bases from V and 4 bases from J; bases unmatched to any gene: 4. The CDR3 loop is CASSVDRAYGYTF. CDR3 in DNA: TGCGCCAGCAGCGTCGACAGGGCCTATGGCTACACCTTC.

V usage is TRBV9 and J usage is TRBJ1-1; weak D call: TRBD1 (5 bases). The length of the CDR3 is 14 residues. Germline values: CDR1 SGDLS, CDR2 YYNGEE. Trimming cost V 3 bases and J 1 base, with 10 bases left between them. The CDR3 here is CASSGTGRNTEAFF. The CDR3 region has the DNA TGTGCCAGCAGCGGCACAGGACGGAACACTGAAGCTTTCTTT.

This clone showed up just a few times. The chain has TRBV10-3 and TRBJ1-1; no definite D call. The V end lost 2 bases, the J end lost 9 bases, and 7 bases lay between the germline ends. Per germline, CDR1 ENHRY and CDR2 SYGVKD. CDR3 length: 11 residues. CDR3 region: CAISEGPQAFF. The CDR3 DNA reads TGTGCCATCAGTGAGGGGCCTCAAGCTTTCTTT.

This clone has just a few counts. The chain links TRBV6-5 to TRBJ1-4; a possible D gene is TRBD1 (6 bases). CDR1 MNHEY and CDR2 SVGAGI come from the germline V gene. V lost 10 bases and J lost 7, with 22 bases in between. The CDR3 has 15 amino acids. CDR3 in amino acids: CATLPAGGSSEKLFF. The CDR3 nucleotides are TGTGCCACCCTCCCCGCGGGGGGCTCGAGTGAAAAACTGTTTTTT.

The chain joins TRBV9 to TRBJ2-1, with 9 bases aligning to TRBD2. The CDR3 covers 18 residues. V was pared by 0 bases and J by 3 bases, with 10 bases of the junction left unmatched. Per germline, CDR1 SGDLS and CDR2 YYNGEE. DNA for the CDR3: TGTGCCAGCAGCGTAGCGGCGGGGGGGACCCCCAACTACAATGAGCAGTTCTTC. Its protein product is CASSVAAGGTPNYNEQFF.

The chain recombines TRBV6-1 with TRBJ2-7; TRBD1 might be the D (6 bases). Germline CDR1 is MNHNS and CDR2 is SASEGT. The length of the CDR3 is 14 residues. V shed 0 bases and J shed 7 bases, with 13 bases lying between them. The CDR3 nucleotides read TGTGCCAGCAGTGAAGCGGAAGGGGGTCAAGAGCAGTACTTC. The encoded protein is CASSEAEGGQEQYF.

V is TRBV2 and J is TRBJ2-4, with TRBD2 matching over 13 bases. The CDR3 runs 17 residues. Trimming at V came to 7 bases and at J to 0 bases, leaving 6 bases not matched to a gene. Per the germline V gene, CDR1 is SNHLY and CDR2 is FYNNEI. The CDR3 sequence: CASNGLAGALAKNIQYF. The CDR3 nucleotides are TGTGCCAGCAACGGACTAGCGGGGGCCTTAGCCAAAAACATTCAGTACTTC.

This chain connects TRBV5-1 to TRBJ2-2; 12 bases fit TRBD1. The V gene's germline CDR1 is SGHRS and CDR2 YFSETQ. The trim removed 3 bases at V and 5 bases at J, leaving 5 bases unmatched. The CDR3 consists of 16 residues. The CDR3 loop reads CASSSGQGASTGELFF. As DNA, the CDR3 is TGCGCCAGCAGCTCGGGACAGGGGGCAAGTACCGGGGAGCTGTTTTTT. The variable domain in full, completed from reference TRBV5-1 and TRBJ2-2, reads KAGVTQTPRYLIKTRGQQVTLSCSPISGHRSVSWYQQTPGQGLQFLFEYFSETQRNKGNFPGRFSGRQFSNSRSEMNVSTLELGDSALYLCASSSGQGASTGELFFGEGSRLTVL.

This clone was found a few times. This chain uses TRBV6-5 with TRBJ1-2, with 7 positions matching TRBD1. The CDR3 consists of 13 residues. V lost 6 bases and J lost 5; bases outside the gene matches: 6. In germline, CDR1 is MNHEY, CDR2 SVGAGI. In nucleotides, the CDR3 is TGTGCCAGCAGCCCCGGGACAGTTTATGGCTACACCTTC. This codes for CASSPGTVYGYTF.

CDR3 DNA sequence: TGTGCCAGCAGCGTAGACCCGACAGGAAATTCACCCCTCCACTTT. Translation: CASSVDPTGNSPLHF. This chain connects TRBV9 to TRBJ1-6; maybe TRBD1 (6 bases). V lost 0 bases and J 7 bases, leaving 11 bases between the germline ends. The CDR3 extends over 15 amino acids. CDR1 SGDLS and CDR2 YYNGEE come from the germline V gene.

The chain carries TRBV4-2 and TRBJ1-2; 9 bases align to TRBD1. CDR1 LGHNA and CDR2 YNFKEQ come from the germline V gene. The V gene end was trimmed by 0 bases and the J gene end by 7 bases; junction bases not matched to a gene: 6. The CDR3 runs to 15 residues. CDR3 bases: TGTGCCAGCAGCCAAGATGTGGGGACAGGGTTTGGCTACACCTTC. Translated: CASSQDVGTGFGYTF.

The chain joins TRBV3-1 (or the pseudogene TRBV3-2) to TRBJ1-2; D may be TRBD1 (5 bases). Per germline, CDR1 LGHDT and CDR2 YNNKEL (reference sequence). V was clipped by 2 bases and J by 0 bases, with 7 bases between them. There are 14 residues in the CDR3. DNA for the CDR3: TGTGCCAGCAGCCAACCGGGGGCTAACTATGGCTACACCTTC. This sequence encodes CASSQPGANYGYTF.

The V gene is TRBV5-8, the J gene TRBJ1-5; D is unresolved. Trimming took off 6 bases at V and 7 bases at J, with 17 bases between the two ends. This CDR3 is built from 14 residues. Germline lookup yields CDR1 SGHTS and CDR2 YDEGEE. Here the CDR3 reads CASTSREGHQPQHF. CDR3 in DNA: TGTGCCAGCACCTCCCGGGAGGGCCACCAGCCCCAGCATTTT.

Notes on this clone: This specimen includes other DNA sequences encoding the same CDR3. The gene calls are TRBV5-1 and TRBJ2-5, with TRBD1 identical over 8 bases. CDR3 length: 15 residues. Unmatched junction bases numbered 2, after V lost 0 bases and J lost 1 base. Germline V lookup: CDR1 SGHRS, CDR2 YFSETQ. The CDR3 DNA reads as TGCGCCAGCAGCTTGGGGGACAGGTTCCAAGAGACCCAGTACTTC. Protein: CASSLGDRFQETQYF.

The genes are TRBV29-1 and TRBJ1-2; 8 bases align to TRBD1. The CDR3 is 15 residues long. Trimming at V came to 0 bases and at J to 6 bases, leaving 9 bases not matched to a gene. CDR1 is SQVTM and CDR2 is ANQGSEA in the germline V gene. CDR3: CSVEDTIGQGHGYTF. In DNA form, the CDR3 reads TGCAGCGTTGAAGATACGATCGGACAGGGCCATGGCTACACCTTC.

The CDR3 sequence: CASSPGTATNEKLFF. CDR3 DNA: TGTGCCAGCAGCCCCGGGACAGCAACTAATGAAAAACTGTTTTTT. This chain uses TRBV13 with TRBJ1-4; 7 nucleotides line up with TRBD1. In germline, CDR1 is PRHDT, CDR2 FYEKMQ (reference sequence). Trimming removed 5 bases from V and 0 bases from J; junction bases left unmatched: 3. The CDR3 is made up of 15 amino acids. The full variable domain, in which reference TRBV13 and TRBJ1-4 provide the parts outside the CDR3, is AAGVIQSPRHLIKEKRETATLKCYPIPRHDTVYWYQQGPGQDPQFLISFYEKMQSDKGSIPDRFSAQQFSDYHSELNMSSLELGDSALYFCASSPGTATNEKLFFGSGTQLSVL.